The 28 T cell receptor beta chains in this list originate from one sample, sequenced in a study of response to subunit inactivated influenza vaccine. TCRdb analysed the RT-PCR reads with MiXCR anew, one entry per CDR3 protein. The sample shows around 850,000 distinct CDR3 sequences, about 18% of them seen only once. The material was PBMCs from blood, obtained less than 6 days after vaccination. These receptor sequences come from a man in his fifties who received an inactivated influenza vaccine.

The chain carries TRBV6-4 and TRBJ2-2; D may correspond to TRBD1 or TRBD2 (5 bases each). Trimming left V 8 bases short and J 3 bases short, with 13 bases between. The CDR3 sequence is 14 residues long. CDR1 and CDR2 (germline): MRHNA, SNTAGT. The CDR3 bases are TGTGCCAGCTCCGGGACGTGGGACACCGGGGAGCTGTTTTTT. Its protein is CASSGTWDTGELFF.

This clonotype has a count of ten or more. The chain employs TRBV7-9 and TRBJ2-2; D may correspond to TRBD1 or TRBD2 (6 bases each). The CDR3 runs to 15 residues. Looked up from germline, CDR1 is SEHNR and CDR2 is FQNEAQ (reference sequence). Trimming took 3 bases from V and 1 from J, leaving 9 bases between them. The CDR3 nucleotides read TGTGCCAGCAGCTTCGGGGGCGTGAACACCGGGGAGCTGTTTTTT. Translation gives CASSFGGVNTGELFF.

The V gene is TRBV7-9, the J gene TRBJ2-3, with TRBD1 matching 9 bases. Unmatched junction bases numbered 12, after V lost 5 bases and J lost 6 bases. The CDR3 covers 16 residues. Per germline, CDR1 SEHNR and CDR2 FQNEAQ (reference sequence). CDR3 bases: TGTGCCAGCAGCACTCATACAGGGGGCTCTAGGGATACGCAGTATTTT. As protein: CASSTHTGGSRDTQYF. Filled out from reference TRBV7-9 and TRBJ2-3, the complete variable domain reads DTGVSQNPRHKITKRGQNVTFRCDPISEHNRLYWYRQTLGQGPEFLTYFQNEAQLEKSRLLSDRFSAERPKGSFSTLEIQRTEQGDSAMYLCASSTHTGGSRDTQYFGPGTRLTVL.

This chain uses TRBV7-2 with TRBJ2-5, with TRBD2 matching over 14 bases. This CDR3 is built from 14 residues. The germline CDR1 and CDR2 sequences are SGHTA and FQGNSA. Trimming cost V 4 bases and J 5 bases; bases outside gene matches: 0. Here the CDR3 reads CASSWTSGGETQYF. In DNA, the CDR3 is TGTGCCAGCAGCTGGACTAGCGGGGGGGAGACCCAGTACTTC.

The rearrangement links TRBV6-1 to TRBJ1-5; no reliable D call. Trimming removed 6 bases at V and 7 bases at J, with 10 bases between. The germline CDR1 and CDR2 sequences are MNHNS and SASEGT. This CDR3 comprises 12 residues. Here the CDR3 reads CASSSAGQPQHF. The CDR3 DNA reads TGTGCCAGCAGCTCAGCGGGACAGCCCCAGCATTTT.

The V call is TRBV30, the J call TRBJ1-5; D is unresolved. Germline V lookup: CDR1 GTSNPN, CDR2 SVGIG (reference sequence). V lost 5 bases to trimming and J lost 4 bases, with 12 bases between them. The CDR3 is 13 residues long. This CDR3 reads CAWAPGPNQPQHF. In DNA form, the CDR3 reads TGTGCCTGGGCTCCGGGCCCTAATCAGCCCCAGCATTTT.

This clonotype turned up a few times. V is TRBV29-1 and J is TRBJ2-3, with 10 bases identical to TRBD1. Per germline, CDR1 SQVTM and CDR2 ANQGSEA. J was trimmed by 6 bases and V by 3 bases; bases with no gene match: 3. CDR3 length equals 13 residues. The CDR3 DNA reads as TGCAGCGTTGATCGGGACAGGGGCGATACGCAGTATTTT. The encoded protein is CSVDRDRGDTQYF.

This clonotype has ten or more counts. The chain recombines TRBV20-1 with TRBJ2-7; TRBD1 is a possible D gene (5 bases). The length of the CDR3 is 15 residues. Germline assignment: CDR1 DFQATT and CDR2 SNEGSKA (reference sequence). The germline V and J ends were trimmed by 6 bases and 1 base, with 19 bases remaining between them. In DNA form, the CDR3 reads TGCAGTGCGTTGCCTAGGGGCCCACTTTCCTACGAGCAGTACTTC. Its translation: CSALPRGPLSYEQYF.

This clonotype was counted many times. For the CDR3, the DNA is TGCGCCAGCAGCCAAGATTGGTATCCGAGCTCCTACAATGAGCAGTTCTTC. Translation: CASSQDWYPSSYNEQFF. V gene TRBV4-3 combines with J gene TRBJ2-1; D is unresolved. This CDR3 region has 17 residues. In germline, CDR1 is LGHNA, CDR2 YSLEER. Trimming removed 0 bases at V and 0 bases at J, with 12 bases between.

V is TRBV27 and J is TRBJ2-5; the match to TRBD1 covers 8 bases. The V and J ends lost 5 bases and 6 bases, in that order; junction bases with no gene match: 8. The CDR3 is 14 residues long. Germline CDR1 and CDR2: MNHEY and SMNVEV (reference sequence). The CDR3 reads CASSQGGQGQTQYF. The CDR3 bases are TGTGCCAGCAGTCAAGGTGGACAGGGTCAGACCCAGTACTTC.

This clonotype has at least ten counts. The chain employs TRBV12-3 or TRBV12-4 and TRBJ1-5; perhaps TRBD1 as D (5 bases). V dropped 5 bases and J dropped 6 bases, with 8 bases sitting between them. This CDR3 has 12 amino acids. The CDR3 DNA reads TGTGCCAGCAGTCCAGGGAGTCAGCCCCAGCATTTT. The encoded protein is CASSPGSQPQHF.

In this sample, this clonotype turned up a few times. The genes are TRBV3-1 and TRBJ2-3, with TRBD2 identical over 13 bases. The CDR3 loop spans 16 amino acids. Germline CDR1 reads LGHDT; CDR2 reads YNNKEL (reference sequence). The junction had 3 bases not matched to a gene; V was cut back by 4 bases and J by 2 bases. In nucleotides, the CDR3 is TGTGCCAGCAGCCGACTAGCGGGAGGAGACACAGATACGCAGTATTTT. Translating gives CASSRLAGGDTDTQYF.

J is TRBJ1-5 and V is TRBV12-3 or TRBV12-4, with 7 nucleotides matching TRBD1. V gave up 6 bases and J gave up 3 bases; unmatched junction bases: 11. This CDR3 contains 16 residues. The DNA for the CDR3 is TGTGCCAGCAGGATTGCCGGAGGGGGCCTCAATCAGCCCCAGCATTTT. This codes for CASRIAGGGLNQPQHF.

This clonotype was seen many times. CDR3 bases: TGTGCCATCAGGACCGGGACTAGCGGGCCTCTACTCACAGATACGCAGTATTTT. Protein sequence: CAIRTGTSGPLLTDTQYF. This chain joins TRBV10-3 and TRBJ2-3; 12 nucleotides line up with TRBD2. V was clipped by 6 bases and J by 2 bases; unmatched bases: 12. This CDR3 region has 18 residues. Germline lookup yields CDR1 ENHRY and CDR2 SYGVKD.

In its sample, this clonotype was seen a few times. The chain recombines TRBV4-3 with TRBJ1-2; no firm D call. V was clipped by 4 bases and J by 6 bases, with 12 bases between them. Germline V gene sequence: CDR1 LGHNA, CDR2 YSLEER. This CDR3 region has 13 residues. In DNA, the CDR3 is TGCGCCAGCAGCCTGACACACGGGGATGGCTACACCTTC. Amino acids: CASSLTHGDGYTF.

The J gene is TRBJ2-2, the V gene TRBV3-1; D might be TRBD1 or TRBD2, each matching 5 bases. Germline CDR1 reads LGHDT; CDR2 reads YNNKEL (reference sequence). Trimming stripped 2 bases from V and 5 bases from J, with 9 bases between. The CDR3 has 14 amino acids. For the CDR3, the DNA is TGTGCCAGCAGCCAATGGGACGGGACCGGGGAGCTGTTTTTT. Translation gives CASSQWDGTGELFF.

This clonotype was counted only a few times. V and J are TRBV7-8 and TRBJ2-2; either TRBD1 or TRBD2 may fit D (5 bases each). This CDR3 comprises 12 residues. The V end was cut by 7 bases, the J end by 6 bases, with 9 bases between. The germline CDR1 and CDR2 sequences are SGHVS and FQNEAQ. CDR3 residues: CASTMGAGELFF. The CDR3 nucleotides read TGTGCCAGCACCATGGGGGCCGGGGAGCTGTTTTTT.

The V gene is TRBV4-3, the J gene TRBJ1-1; no reliable D call. Germline lookup yields CDR1 LGHNA and CDR2 YSLEER. This CDR3 spans 17 amino acids. V lost 0 bases to trimming and J lost 4 bases, with 18 bases between them. CDR3 sequence reads: CASSQDARAEVGTEAFF. The CDR3, as DNA: TGCGCCAGCAGCCAAGACGCGAGGGCCGAAGTAGGCACTGAAGCTTTCTTT.

This rearrangement joins TRBV7-9 to TRBJ2-4; maybe TRBD1 (5 bases). Germline V gives CDR1 SEHNR, CDR2 FQNEAQ (reference sequence). V was pared by 1 base and J by 7 bases, with 14 bases between. This CDR3 is built from 15 residues. CDR3: CASSLDQGKGNIQYF. CDR3 coding DNA: TGTGCCAGCAGCTTAGACCAGGGAAAGGGGAACATTCAGTACTTC.

The chain has TRBV20-1 and TRBJ2-5; 9 positions match TRBD2. Germline V gene sequence: CDR1 DFQATT, CDR2 SNEGSKA (reference sequence). The V and J ends lost 4 bases and 5 bases, in that order; junction bases with no gene match: 11. This CDR3 is built from 15 residues. CDR3 in DNA: TGCAGTGCTACGAACGGCGGGGGGGCTTGGGAGACCCAGTACTTC. Encoded protein: CSATNGGGAWETQYF.

This chain's CDR3 is CATSRAAASGLHEQFF. The CDR3 DNA follows: TGTGCCACCAGCCGAGCGGCGGCTAGCGGGCTGCATGAGCAGTTCTTC. The chain combines TRBV15 with TRBJ2-1; TRBD2 agrees at 8 bases. The V and J ends lost 5 bases and 8 bases, in that order; junction bases with no gene match: 14. CDR3 length: 16 amino acids. Germline-derived CDR1 and CDR2 are LNHNV and YYDKDF (reference sequence).

This chain connects TRBV10-3 to TRBJ1-6; 9 bases are shared with TRBD1. CDR1 and CDR2 from the germline V gene are ENHRY and SYGVKD. Trimming at V came to 2 bases and at J to 8 bases, leaving 1 base not matched to a gene. The CDR3 has 14 residues. The CDR3 DNA is TGTGCCATCAGTGAGACAGGGGGCGATTCACCCCTCCACTTT. Protein sequence: CAISETGGDSPLHF.

Many counts were recorded for this clonotype. The J gene is TRBJ2-2, the V gene TRBV20-1; D gene ambiguous. Trimming took 2 bases from V and 2 from J, leaving 9 bases between them. The CDR3 totals 14 residues. In germline, CDR1 is DFQATT, CDR2 SNEGSKA (reference sequence). The CDR3 bases are TGCAGTGCTAGACACTCAATTAACACCGGGGAGCTGTTTTTT. Amino acid sequence: CSARHSINTGELFF.

This chain connects TRBV4-3 to TRBJ2-7; no reliable D call. The length of the CDR3 is 15 residues. The germline gives CDR1 LGHNA, CDR2 YSLEER. Trimming pared 0 bases from V and 2 bases from J, leaving 11 bases between. CDR3 DNA: TGCGCCAGCAGCCAAGAACCCGCTACCACCTACGAGCAGTACTTC. This encodes CASSQEPATTYEQYF.

In its sample, this clonotype was seen a few times. The CDR3 region is CASSLEYRADYEQYF. CDR3 coding DNA: TGTGCCAGCAGCTTAGAATATAGGGCGGACTACGAGCAGTACTTC. The chain carries TRBV11-2 and TRBJ2-7; D unclear. The V end was cut by 0 bases, the J end by 3 bases, with 12 bases between. The germline gives CDR1 SGHAT, CDR2 FQNNGV. The CDR3 sequence is 15 residues long. The variable domain in full, with the rest retrieved from reference TRBV11-2 and TRBJ2-7, is EAGVAQSPRYKIIEKRQSVAFWCNPISGHATLYWYQQILGQGPKLLIQFQNNGVVDDSQLPKDRFSAERLKGVDSTLKIQPAKLEDSAVYLCASSLEYRADYEQYFGPGTRLTVT.

This clonotype came up a few times. J is TRBJ2-1 and V is TRBV7-8; D might be TRBD2 (5 bases). This CDR3 region has 17 residues. The germline gives CDR1 SGHVS, CDR2 FQNEAQ. With 4 bases removed from V and 0 bases from J, the gap between germline ends came to 16 bases. The CDR3 DNA follows: TGTGCCAGCAGCTCCAGAGGGCTCCCGGGCTCCTACAATGAGCAGTTCTTC. Translating gives CASSSRGLPGSYNEQFF. Combining the CDR3 with reference TRBV7-8 and TRBJ2-1 gives the whole variable domain GAGVSQSPRYKVAKRGQDVALRCDPISGHVSLFWYQQALGQGPEFLTYFQNEAQLDKSGLPSDRFFAERPEGSVSTLKIQRTQQEDSAVYLCASSSRGLPGSYNEQFFGPGTRLTVL.

The J gene is TRBJ1-1, the V gene TRBV5-1; 7 nucleotides line up with TRBD1. Germline trimming cut 5 bases from V and 2 bases from J; bases unmatched to any gene: 12. Germline V gives CDR1 SGHRS, CDR2 YFSETQ. CDR3 size: 16 residues. CDR3 protein: CASSSETGRVNTEAFF. The CDR3 DNA follows: TGCGCCAGCAGTTCTGAGACAGGGCGGGTTAACACTGAAGCTTTCTTT.

The rearrangement joins TRBV27 to TRBJ2-3; TRBD2 agrees at 16 bases. V gave up 1 base and J gave up 6 bases; unmatched junction bases: 4. CDR1 and CDR2 from the germline V gene are MNHEY and SMNVEV (reference sequence). The CDR3 is 17 amino acids. The CDR3 sequence: CASSLWGLAGGEDTQYF. DNA for the CDR3: TGTGCCAGCAGTTTATGGGGACTAGCGGGGGGGGAGGATACGCAGTATTTT.